This T cell receptor (beta chain) was observed in a study of shared clonotypes between healthy human individuals. General study points: With a handful of donors compared, around 5% of naive CD4 clonotypes were shared.

The run depth of the assay was deep. Authors' data handling: Junction-only immunoSEQ data arrived without quality scores, meaning filtering differed. The method was immunoSEQ multiplex PCR; TCRdb's version includes in-frame clones alone and lacks a portion of them. V, J and clone size reflect that table, while D and trimming were determined from the DNA. Of 980,000 or so clones listed, roughly 72% were seen once; the top ten hold approximately 1.5%. This clone has just one count. Its antigen is still unknown. Trimming left V 6 bases short and J 8 bases short, with 11 bases between. Germline CDR1 is MNHEY and CDR2 is SVGAGI. This CDR3 is 12 amino acids long.

V gene TRBV6-5 combines with J gene TRBJ2-1, with D possibly matching TRBD1 (6 bases). Sample: memory CD4+ T cells sorted from blood. This sample's subset: CD45RA-negative fraction. This sequence was found in a man aged 18 to 29 in good health. CDR3 protein: CASRNRADEQFF. CDR3 coding DNA: TGTGCCAGCAGAAACAGGGCGGATGAGCAGTTCTTC.